The clone carrying this TCR beta chain was detected many times. From RNA transcripts, TCR beta CDR3 regions were amplified. Initially, a first-round RT-PCR of the TCR CDR3 employed the HTBI primer set. Via MiXCR, TCRdb re-called the multiplex PCR reads, giving one row per CDR3 protein. The table lists about 560,000 distinct CDR3 sequences, 16% of them singletons, with roughly 18% in the top ten. The source of the sample is a study of T cells in Graves' hyperthyroidism and ophthalmopathy. This CDR3 is built from 20 residues. Losses at the gene ends were 0 bases for V and 2 bases for J; bases not matched to a gene: 14.

The sequence was collected from a woman under 30 with Graves' hyperthyroidism. Sequencing was carried out using blood. This rearrangement joins TRBV12-3 or TRBV12-4 to TRBJ2-2; 8 positions agree with TRBD2. CDR3 in amino acids: CASSLARPSGWVLNTGELFF. The DNA for the CDR3 is TGTGCCAGCAGTTTAGCGCGACCTAGCGGGTGGGTGCTAAACACCGGGGAGCTGTTTTTT.